This entry is about one T cell receptor beta chain. Its specificity is unknown. The entry originates in a study of shared clonotypes between healthy human individuals. Study context: Every donor yielded three CD4 naive, three CD4 memory, two CD8 naive and one CD8 memory plate.

This CDR3 is 15 amino acids long. Per the germline V gene, CDR1 is MDHEN and CDR2 is SYDVKM. Deletions cut 6 bases from V and 0 bases from J, with 15 bases between. Findings and caveats of the study: Naive subsets, compared against memory subsets, generally had larger estimated richness values. Shared clonotypes: about 5% naive CD4, 3.5% to 4% naive CD8, around 2.4% memory CD4, more than 0.3% memory CD8.

TCRdb's copy holds only in-frame clones and misses some; the assay was immunoSEQ multiplex PCR. Among about 180,000 clones, 90% to 95% were seen once, and the ten largest hold around 0.067%. Sequenced: naive CD4+ T cells sorted from blood. The subset was: CD45RA+ positively selected. The source of this sequence is a woman aged 30 to 39 in good health. The V call is TRBV28, the J call TRBJ2-7, with a possible D match to TRBD2 (6 bases). The CDR3 DNA reads TGTGCCAGCAGCCTAACTAGCCCCAGCTCCTACGAGCAGTACTTC. Translation: CASSLTSPSSYEQYF.